The 18 T cell receptor beta chains presented below share a single source sample, sequenced in a study of blood T cell repertoires in COVID-19. Sequencing used immunoSEQ multiplex PCR; TCRdb keeps in-frame clones, though not all of them. In the table there are under 70,000 clones, about nine tenths of which are singletons. The specimen sequenced was peripheral blood. These receptors were obtained from a man at least 80 years old with acute or convalescent COVID-19.

The V gene is TRBV7-3, the J gene TRBJ2-5, with TRBD1 as a possible D gene (5 bases). Germline V gene lookup returns CDR1 SGHTA and CDR2 FQGTGA. The V and J ends lost 3 bases and 3 bases respectively, with 8 bases between them. The CDR3 totals 13 residues. CDR3: CASSFGHEETQYF. In nucleotides, the CDR3 is TGTGCCAGCAGCTTCGGACACGAAGAGACCCAGTACTTC.

CDR3 in DNA: TGCAGTGCTCAGGGGGCCATTGAGCAGTTCTTC. Protein sequence: CSAQGAIEQFF. The rearrangement joins TRBV20-1 to TRBJ2-1; 8 bases match TRBD1. J lost 9 bases, V lost 5 bases, and 3 bases had no gene match. The germline V gene encodes CDR1 DFQATT and CDR2 SNEGSKA (reference sequence). The CDR3 totals 11 residues.

V and J are TRBV30 and TRBJ2-7, with D maybe TRBD1 (6 bases). The CDR3 spans 11 residues. Germline V gene data show CDR1 as GTSNPN and CDR2 as SVGIG (reference sequence). Here the CDR3 reads CAVGTTYEQYF. The CDR3 DNA is TGTGCTGTGGGGACAACCTACGAGCAGTACTTC.

This chain connects TRBV7-2 to TRBJ1-2; D gene unclear. The V gene lost 1 base and the J gene lost 4 bases, with 10 bases spanning the gap. This CDR3 region has 14 residues. CDR1 is SGHTA and CDR2 is FQGNSA in the germline V gene. CDR3 residues: CASSLDLGSYGYTF. CDR3 in DNA: TGTGCCAGCAGCTTAGATTTGGGGAGCTATGGCTACACCTTC. The full variable domain, rest sourced from reference TRBV7-2 and TRBJ1-2, is GAGVSQSPSNKVTEKGKDVELRCDPISGHTALYWYRQSLGQGLEFLIYFQGNSAPDKSGLPSDRFSAERTGGSVSTLTIQRTQQEDSAVYLCASSLDLGSYGYTFGSGTRLTVV.

The chain carries TRBV5-6 and TRBJ2-2; TRBD2 matches 13 bases. Germline values: CDR1 SGHDT, CDR2 YYEEEE. This CDR3 is 18 amino acids long. V shed 5 bases, J shed 2 bases, and the junction held 9 bases outside the gene matches. Here the CDR3 DNA reads TGTGCCAGCAGTTCGAGACTAGCGGGGGGCCTAAACACCGGGGAGCTGTTTTTT. It specifies CASSSRLAGGLNTGELFF.

Only a few counts were recorded for this clone. The chain uses TRBV30 and TRBJ2-7; D may be TRBD2 (6 bases). The CDR3 runs to 13 residues. Trimming stripped 4 bases from V and 2 bases from J, with 12 bases between. CDR1 and CDR2 (germline): GTSNPN, SVGIG (reference sequence). CDR3 in amino acids: CAWNRLVTYEQYF. In DNA form, the CDR3 reads TGTGCCTGGAACCGACTAGTCACCTACGAGCAGTACTTC. The full variable domain, its missing parts supplied by reference TRBV30 and TRBJ2-7, is SQTIHQWPATLVQPVGSPLSLECTVEGTSNPNLYWYRQAAGRGLQLLFYSVGIGQISSEVPQNLSASRPQDRQFILSSKKLLLSDSGFYLCAWNRLVTYEQYFGPGTRLTVT.

The chain uses TRBV3-1 (or the pseudogene TRBV3-2) and TRBJ2-5; possible D gene TRBD2, 6 bases. This CDR3 comprises 13 residues. The ends were cut back, 3 bases at V and 5 bases at J, with 10 bases in the middle. From germline, CDR1 is LGHDT and CDR2 YNNKEL (reference sequence). The chain's CDR3 is CASSQTSLETQYF. Written as DNA, the CDR3 is TGTGCCAGCAGCCAGACTAGTCTGGAGACCCAGTACTTC.

The chain recombines TRBV30 with TRBJ1-2, with 10 bases lining up with TRBD1. Losses at the gene ends were 4 bases for V and 7 bases for J; bases not matched to a gene: 12. Germline loops: CDR1 GTSNPN, CDR2 SVGIG (reference sequence). CDR3 length: 15 amino acids. The CDR3 region has the DNA TGTGCCTGGACAACACCGGGACAGGGGATAAGTGGCTACACCTTC. Translation: CAWTTPGQGISGYTF. The entire variable domain, with the rest obtained from reference TRBV30 and TRBJ1-2, is as follows: SQTIHQWPATLVQPVGSPLSLECTVEGTSNPNLYWYRQAAGRGLQLLFYSVGIGQISSEVPQNLSASRPQDRQFILSSKKLLLSDSGFYLCAWTTPGQGISGYTFGSGTRLTVV.

V gene TRBV11-3 combines with J gene TRBJ2-3; the D gene is possibly TRBD2 (6 bases). V lost 5 bases and J 2 bases, leaving 8 bases between the germline ends. Germline-derived CDR1 and CDR2 are SGHNT and YENEEA. CDR3 length: 13 amino acids. The chain's CDR3 is CASSRRVTDTQYF. The CDR3 bases are TGTGCCAGCAGCCGGAGGGTCACAGATACGCAGTATTTT. Drawing the rest from reference TRBV11-3 and TRBJ2-3, the complete variable domain is EAGVVQSPRYKIIEKKQPVAFWCNPISGHNTLYWYLQNLGQGPELLIRYENEEAVDDSQLPKDRFSAERLKGVDSTLKIQPAELGDSAVYLCASSRRVTDTQYFGPGTRLTVL.

In this sample, this clone turned up once. The chain employs TRBV3-1 (or the pseudogene TRBV3-2) and TRBJ2-1, with TRBD2 matching over 15 bases. The ends lost 5 bases at V and 9 bases at J; junction bases unmatched: 2. The germline V gene encodes CDR1 LGHDT and CDR2 YNNKEL (reference sequence). This CDR3 contains 14 residues. The CDR3 spells CASSSGLAGGEQFF. In DNA, the CDR3 is TGTGCCAGCAGCTCGGGACTAGCGGGGGGTGAGCAGTTCTTC.

The V gene is TRBV5-5, the J gene TRBJ1-1; the match to TRBD1 covers 9 bases. V trimming: 7 bases; J trimming: 3 bases; junction bases outside the gene matches: 4. Germline lookup yields CDR1 SGHKS and CDR2 YYEKEE (reference sequence). The CDR3 has 13 residues. Here the CDR3 DNA reads TGTGCCAGCCTGCGACAGGGGGACACTGAAGCTTTCTTT. Its translation: CASLRQGDTEAFF.

The chain has TRBV3-1 (or the pseudogene TRBV3-2) and TRBJ2-7; 12 nucleotides match TRBD1. The CDR3 is made up of 15 amino acids. Germline CDR1 reads LGHDT; CDR2 reads YNNKEL (reference sequence). V trimming: 4 bases; J trimming: 6 bases; junction bases outside the gene matches: 7. CDR3 DNA sequence: TGTGCCAGCAGCCCACGGGACAGGGGGCGCGGCGAGCAGTACTTC. It codes for CASSPRDRGRGEQYF.

The rearrangement joins TRBV19 to TRBJ1-5; the match to TRBD1 covers 9 bases. The V gene's germline CDR1 is LNHDA and CDR2 SQIVND (reference sequence). The ends lost 5 bases at V and 0 bases at J; junction bases unmatched: 5. There are 16 residues in the CDR3. CDR3 protein: CASSLGTGNSNQPQHF. Written as DNA, the CDR3 is TGTGCCAGTAGTCTTGGGACAGGGAATAGCAATCAGCCCCAGCATTTT.

The V and J genes are TRBV5-1 and TRBJ2-5; the D gene is possibly TRBD1 (6 bases). Looked up from germline, CDR1 is SGHRS and CDR2 is YFSETQ. V dropped 2 bases and J dropped 6 bases, with 14 bases sitting between them. The CDR3 totals 14 residues. CDR3 residues: CASSLLTGLQTQYF. CDR3 coding DNA: TGCGCCAGCAGCTTACTAACAGGGCTGCAGACCCAGTACTTC.

This clone was seen once. V usage is TRBV29-1 and J usage is TRBJ1-1, with D perhaps TRBD1 (5 bases). Germline assignment: CDR1 SQVTM and CDR2 ANQGSEA. CDR3 length: 13 residues. V lost 5 bases to trimming and J lost 2 bases, with 12 bases between them. The DNA of the CDR3 is TGCAGCGTTAACCAGGGTGGCAACACTGAAGCTTTCTTT. Amino acids: CSVNQGGNTEAFF.

The V call is TRBV18, the J call TRBJ2-2; the D is unclear. Trimming stripped 1 base from V and 0 bases from J, with 6 bases between. CDR3 length: 15 amino acids. In germline, CDR1 is KGHSH, CDR2 LQKENI. CDR3 sequence reads: CASSPLSTNTGELFF. CDR3 nucleotide sequence: TGTGCCAGCTCACCACTTTCCACGAACACCGGGGAGCTGTTTTTT.

Of note for this clone: An end of the junction does not agree with germline; a read error may underlie this. This chain links TRBV29-1 with TRBJ1-4; unclear D gene. Germline assignment: CDR1 SQVTM and CDR2 ANQGSEA. CDR3 length: 12 amino acids. CDR3 protein: CSVEGANEKLFF. For the CDR3, the DNA is TGCAGCGTAGAAGGAGCTAATGAAAAACTGTTTTTT.

This rearrangement joins TRBV19 to TRBJ1-1; 7 positions agree with TRBD1. The CDR3 length is 14 residues. Trimming removed 3 bases from V and 5 bases from J; junction bases left unmatched: 6. In germline, CDR1 is LNHDA, CDR2 SQIVND (reference sequence). The CDR3 region is CASSMTGRRTEAFF. The CDR3 DNA reads TGTGCCAGTAGTATGACAGGGAGGAGGACTGAAGCTTTCTTT.